The entry that follows covers one TCR beta chain sequence. This donor's CMV serostatus went unrecorded. Use of 60 Vbeta and 13 Jbeta primers characterized the PCR. Data came from immunoSEQ multiplex PCR; TCRdb stores just in-frame clones and leaves some out. The sample records around 150,000 clones, roughly 77% being singletons. Trimming pared 7 bases from V and 3 bases from J, leaving 11 bases between. The CDR3 length is 13 residues. Germline V CDR1 and CDR2: MNHNY, SVGAGI (reference sequence). This record comes from a study of cytomegalovirus exposure and HLA in healthy donors. In the study overall: An early data release held 70 million to 90 million unique TCRs from HLA-typed donors.

The sample comprised PBMCs. This TCR derives from a human donor in good health. The chain combines TRBV6-6 with TRBJ2-3; TRBD2 might be the D (5 bases). CDR3 residues: CASTMRATDTQYF. As DNA, the CDR3 is TGTGCCAGCACCATGCGGGCAACAGATACGCAGTATTTT.